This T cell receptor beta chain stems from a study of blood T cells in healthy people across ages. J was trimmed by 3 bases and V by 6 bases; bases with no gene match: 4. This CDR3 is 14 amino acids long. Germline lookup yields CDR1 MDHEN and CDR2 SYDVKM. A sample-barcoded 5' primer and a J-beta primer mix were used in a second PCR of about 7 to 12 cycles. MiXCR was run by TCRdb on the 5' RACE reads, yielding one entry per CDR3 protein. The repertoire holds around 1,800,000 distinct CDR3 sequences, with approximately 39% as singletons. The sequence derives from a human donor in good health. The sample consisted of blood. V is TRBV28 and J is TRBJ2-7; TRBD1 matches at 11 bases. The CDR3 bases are TGTGCCAGCAGCTGGACAGGGGGCATCTACGAGCAGTACTTC. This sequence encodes CASSWTGGIYEQYF.